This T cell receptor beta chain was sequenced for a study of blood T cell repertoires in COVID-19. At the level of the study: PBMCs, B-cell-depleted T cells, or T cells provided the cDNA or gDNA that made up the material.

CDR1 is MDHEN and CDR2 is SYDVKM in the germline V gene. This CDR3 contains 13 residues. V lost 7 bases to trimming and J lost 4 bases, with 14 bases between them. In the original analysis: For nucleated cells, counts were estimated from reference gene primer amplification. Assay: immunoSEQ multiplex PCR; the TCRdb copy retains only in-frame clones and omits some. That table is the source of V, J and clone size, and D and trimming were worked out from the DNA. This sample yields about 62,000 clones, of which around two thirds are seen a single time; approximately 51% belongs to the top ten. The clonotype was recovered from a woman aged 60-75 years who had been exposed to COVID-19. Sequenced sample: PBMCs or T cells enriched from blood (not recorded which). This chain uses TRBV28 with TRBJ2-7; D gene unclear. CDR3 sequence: CASTQRERYEQYF. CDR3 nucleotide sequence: TGTGCCAGCACTCAGCGCGAGAGATACGAGCAGTACTTC. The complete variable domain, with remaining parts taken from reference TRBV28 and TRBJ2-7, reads DVKVTQSSRYLVKRTGEKVFLECVQDMDHENMFWYRQDPGLGLRLIYFSYDVKMKEKGDIPEGYSVSREKKERFSLILESASTNQTSMYLCASTQRERYEQYFGPGTRLTVT.